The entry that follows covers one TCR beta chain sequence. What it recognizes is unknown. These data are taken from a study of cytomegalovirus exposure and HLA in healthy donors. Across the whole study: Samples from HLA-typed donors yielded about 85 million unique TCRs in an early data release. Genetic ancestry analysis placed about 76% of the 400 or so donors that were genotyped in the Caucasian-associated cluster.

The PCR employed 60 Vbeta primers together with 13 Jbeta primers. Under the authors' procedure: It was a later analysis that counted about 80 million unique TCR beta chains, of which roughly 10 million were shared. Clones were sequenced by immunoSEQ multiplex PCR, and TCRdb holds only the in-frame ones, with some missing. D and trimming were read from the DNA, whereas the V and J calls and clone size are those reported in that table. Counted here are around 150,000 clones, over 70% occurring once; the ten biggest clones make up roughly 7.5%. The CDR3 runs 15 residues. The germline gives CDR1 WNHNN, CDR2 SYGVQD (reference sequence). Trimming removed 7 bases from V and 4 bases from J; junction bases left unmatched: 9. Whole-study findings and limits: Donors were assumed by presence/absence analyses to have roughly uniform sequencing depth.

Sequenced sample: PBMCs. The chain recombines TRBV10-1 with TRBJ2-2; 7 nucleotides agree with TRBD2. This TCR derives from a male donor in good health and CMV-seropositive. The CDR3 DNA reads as TGCGCCAGCATTGGCCGTGGCGGGAGCACCGGGGAGCTGTTTTTT. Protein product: CASIGRGGSTGELFF.